The source of this TCR beta chain is a study of T cell repertoires in cytomegalovirus infection. At the level of the study: HLA-C-restricted CMV epitopes, recently identified, and well-studied HLA-B-restricted ones were used by the study. Signatures in public TCR beta sequences pointed to both CMV infection and matching HLA type. Study-wide findings and caveats: In two of eight donors, the top clonotype was HLA-C-restricted CMV-specific.

Remarks on this clonotype: Its target is not known.

From germline, CDR1 is MNHNY and CDR2 SVGAGI (reference sequence). This CDR3 comprises 12 residues. Trimming shortened V by 4 bases and J by 9 bases, and 12 bases separated the two germline ends. Each CDR3 protein gets one entry after TCRdb re-called the reads with MiXCR. Of a few hundred thousand distinct CDR3 sequences listed, more than 40% are singletons. The chain uses TRBV6-6 and TRBJ1-1; maybe TRBD1 (6 bases). Sequenced here: cultured PBMCs, sampled from culture after CMV antigen stimulation. This clonotype originated in a human donor in good health (CMV status not recorded). Some clones in this sample may be carry-over from other donors' samples. The DNA for the CDR3 is TGTGCCAGCAGTTCCGGGACACCCCAAGCTTTCTTT. Protein product: CASSSGTPQAFF.